The source of this T cell receptor beta chain is a study of cytomegalovirus exposure and HLA in healthy donors. Study results and caveats: TCR association rates varied by HLA locus in a later analysis, with DRB1 highest and HLA-C lowest. It is likely that the observed cluster of highly shared sequence variants was a sequencing artifact. Productive rates of about 87% or about 30% were seen for most TCR beta V segments in an earlier analysis.

With respect to this clone: Its antigen is currently unknown.

The PCR ran on 60 Vbeta and 13 Jbeta primers. Assay: immunoSEQ multiplex PCR; the TCRdb copy retains only in-frame clones and omits some. The repertoire holds 110,000 to 150,000 clones, with roughly 85% as singletons. The germline V gene encodes CDR1 SGHNT and CDR2 YYREEE (reference sequence). The CDR3 covers 16 residues. Germline trimming cut 4 bases from V and 3 bases from J; bases unmatched to any gene: 4. The chain combines TRBV5-4 with TRBJ2-5, with TRBD2 identical over 15 bases. The TCR originated in a woman aged 25-40 years in good health and CMV-seronegative. The sequenced sample consisted of PBMCs. The CDR3 region is CASSPGTSGGKETQYF. DNA of the CDR3: TGTGCCAGCAGCCCGGGGACTAGCGGGGGGAAAGAGACCCAGTACTTC. The full variable domain, completed using reference TRBV5-4 and TRBJ2-5, is ETGVTQSPTHLIKTRGQQVTLRCSSQSGHNTVSWYQQALGQGPQFIFQYYREEENGRGNFPPRFSGLQFPNYSSELNVNALELDDSALYLCASSPGTSGGKETQYFGPGTRLLVL.